This T cell receptor (beta chain) was sequenced for a study of Ad26.COV2.S vaccination and SARS-CoV-2 variants. Study details: Intramuscular Ad26.COV2.S at 5x10^10 or 1x10^11 viral particles. The study's findings and limits: In TCR breadth and depth analyses, total T cell responses may have been underestimated.

On this clone: What it binds is not known.

Treatment in this sample: some 20 received Ad26.COV2.S at low or high dose, single or two shots; roughly five received placebo; per-sample allocation not given. Sampling was done on day 63 after the first vaccine or placebo injection. Boston hosted the donor, who was an adult aged 18-55 years. V was pared by 6 bases and J by 6 bases, with 10 bases of the junction left unmatched. The CDR3 is 16 residues long. Germline CDR1 is SGHRS and CDR2 is YFSETQ. Produced via immunoSEQ multiplex PCR; TCRdb's table is partial and in-frame only. The data show roughly 420,000 clones, roughly nine tenths seen once. This sequence originates from a person aged 18-60 years who received the Ad26.COV2.S COVID-19 vaccine or a placebo. The rearrangement uses TRBV5-1 and TRBJ2-2; 11 nucleotides agree with TRBD1. The sequencing here drew on peripheral blood, taken in a trial of Ad26.COV2.S vaccine versus placebo. This chain's CDR3 is CASTRTGGAGAGELFF. CDR3 DNA: TGCGCCAGCACCCGGACAGGGGGCGCAGGTGCCGGGGAGCTGTTTTTT.